The entry below describes one T cell receptor beta chain. Its matching antigen is unknown. V lost 6 bases and J lost 12, with 30 bases in between. The CDR3 is 16 amino acids. From germline, CDR1 is SQVTM and CDR2 ANQGSEA. The data belong to a study of cytomegalovirus exposure and HLA in healthy donors. The study ran its PCR with 60 Vbeta and 13 Jbeta primers. The method was immunoSEQ multiplex PCR; TCRdb's version includes in-frame clones alone and lacks a portion of them. Its listing shows 96,000 or so clones. Study results and caveats: For TCR beta chains, V- and J-gene trimming was later linked to a missense DCLRE1C variant. Presence/absence analyses assumed roughly uniform sequencing depth across donors. HLA allele associations emerged for 17,000 or so TCR beta sequences in a later analysis, at 0.05 false discovery rate.

The chain combines TRBV29-1 with TRBJ2-1, with D possibly matching TRBD2 (7 bases). Sequencing was carried out using PBMCs. This sequence originates from a girl under 18 in good health and CMV-seropositive. The CDR3 here is CSVPLLRGGYLSGQFF. The CDR3, as DNA: TGCAGCGTCCCACTTCTTCGCGGGGGCTATCTCTCGGGGCAGTTCTTC.